Presented here are 29 T cell receptor beta chains from one specimen sequenced in a study of Ad26.COV2.S vaccination and SARS-CoV-2 variants. Clones were sequenced by immunoSEQ multiplex PCR, and TCRdb holds only the in-frame ones, with some missing. The sample has 350,000 to 450,000 clones, 83% seen once. Treatment defined: approximately 18 received Ad26.COV2.S at low or high dose, single or two shots; 5 received placebo; per-sample allocation not given. Samples were taken on day 63 after the first vaccine or placebo injection. The input for sequencing was peripheral blood, taken in a trial of Ad26.COV2.S vaccine versus placebo. Receptor source: a person aged 18-60 years who received the Ad26.COV2.S COVID-19 vaccine or a placebo.

The gene calls are TRBV4-3 and TRBJ1-2; possibly TRBD1 for D (5 bases). Trimming shortened V by 0 bases and J by 8 bases, and 16 bases separated the two germline ends. CDR1 and CDR2 (germline): LGHNA, YSLEER. The CDR3 has 15 residues. The CDR3 sequence is CASSQDPYTGGGYTF. Written as DNA, the CDR3 is TGCGCCAGCAGCCAAGATCCATATACAGGCGGGGGCTACACCTTC.

In its sample, this clone was seen a few times. The V gene is TRBV2, the J gene TRBJ1-2; no firm D call. The CDR3 loop spans 13 amino acids. The germline V gene encodes CDR1 SNHLY and CDR2 FYNNEI. The germline V and J ends were trimmed by 1 base and 8 bases, with 11 bases remaining between them. CDR3 loop: CASSEGQRLGYTF. Written as DNA, the CDR3 is TGTGCCAGCAGTGAAGGCCAACGTCTGGGCTACACCTTC.

The chain uses TRBV11-2 and TRBJ2-7; D call uncertain. In germline, CDR1 is SGHAT, CDR2 FQNNGV. V was clipped by 4 bases and J by 3 bases, with 4 bases between them. The CDR3 totals 11 residues. The CDR3 sequence is CASSWGYEQYF. In DNA form, the CDR3 reads TGTGCCAGCAGCTGGGGCTACGAGCAGTACTTC.

The CDR3: CASSFPEGDPTQYF. The CDR3 DNA reads as TGTGCCAGCAGCTTTCCCGAGGGGGACCCTACGCAGTATTTT. The chain employs TRBV7-8 and TRBJ2-3; tentative D call: TRBD1 (6 bases). Looked up from germline, CDR1 is SGHVS and CDR2 is FQNEAQ. This CDR3 contains 14 residues. With 3 bases removed from V and 8 bases from J, the gap between germline ends came to 15 bases.

V usage is TRBV9 and J usage is TRBJ2-2, with TRBD1 matching 8 bases. Trimming at V came to 0 bases and at J to 6 bases, leaving 4 bases not matched to a gene. This CDR3 comprises 15 residues. Germline CDR1 reads SGDLS; CDR2 reads YYNGEE. The DNA for the CDR3 is TGTGCCAGCAGCGTAGGAGCAGGGGGCCCCGGGGAGCTGTTTTTT. Translation gives CASSVGAGGPGELFF.

The chain has TRBV6-5 and TRBJ1-2; possible D gene TRBD1, 5 bases. This CDR3 contains 15 residues. The V end was cut by 0 bases, the J end by 2 bases, with 10 bases between. CDR1 and CDR2 from the germline V gene are MNHEY and SVGAGI. The CDR3 nucleotides read TGTGCCAGCAGTTACTCGGGACTCAAGAACTATGGCTACACCTTC. Translating it yields CASSYSGLKNYGYTF.

The chain joins TRBV12-3 or TRBV12-4 to TRBJ2-2; either TRBD1 or TRBD2 may fit D (5 bases each). V was clipped by 10 bases and J by 11 bases, with 20 bases between them. The CDR3 consists of 13 residues. The CDR3 region is CATGATVGRELFF. The CDR3 nucleotides read TGTGCCACCGGGGCGACTGTGGGGCGAGAGCTGTTTTTT.

The chain has TRBV6-2 or TRBV6-3 and TRBJ2-1; TRBD2 matches at 10 bases. V dropped 2 bases and J dropped 8; count of bases not matched to a gene: 15. Germline V gene lookup returns CDR1 MNHEY and CDR2 SVGEGT. The CDR3 contains 18 residues. The DNA of the CDR3 is TGTGCCAGCAGTTACCTGGGTAGTAGCGGGGGGAAGGGCGATGAGCAGTTCTTC. Translation gives CASSYLGSSGGKGDEQFF.

The chain carries TRBV6-2 or TRBV6-3 and TRBJ2-7, with 10 bases matching TRBD2. Germline CDR1 is MNHEY and CDR2 is SVGEGT. V lost 5 bases and J lost 9; bases outside the gene matches: 10. The CDR3 sequence is 14 residues long. This chain's CDR3 is CASSASSGGRRQYF. DNA for the CDR3: TGTGCCAGCAGTGCTTCTAGCGGGGGCCGGAGGCAGTACTTC.

The chain joins TRBV19 to TRBJ2-1; D is possibly TRBD1 or TRBD2 (6 bases each). This CDR3 has 16 residues. V lost 6 bases and J 3 bases, leaving 18 bases between the germline ends. CDR1 and CDR2 (germline): LNHDA, SQIVND (reference sequence). In DNA, the CDR3 is TGTGCCAGTAGATCGCGGAAAAAGGGGGGCTACAATGAGCAGTTCTTC. It specifies CASRSRKKGGYNEQFF.

The chain joins TRBV12-3 or TRBV12-4 to TRBJ1-6, with 7 positions matching TRBD1. The V and J ends lost 6 bases and 10 bases, in that order; junction bases with no gene match: 6. The length of the CDR3 is 13 residues. The CDR3 region is CASRSTGTSPLHF. CDR3 DNA sequence: TGTGCCAGCAGGTCGACAGGGACGTCACCCCTCCACTTT.

The V gene is TRBV30, the J gene TRBJ2-5, with no clear D. The V end was cut by 0 bases, the J end by 4 bases, with 9 bases between. The germline V gene has CDR1 GTSNPN and CDR2 SVGIG (reference sequence). CDR3 length: 13 residues. This CDR3 is CAWSVLLRETQYF. The CDR3 DNA sequence: TGTGCCTGGAGTGTACTCTTAAGAGAGACCCAGTACTTC.

The chain couples TRBV27 to TRBJ1-6, with D uncertain. Between the trimmed V and J ends, which lost 7 bases and 3 bases, there was a span of 4 bases. The CDR3 extends over 12 amino acids. Germline CDR1 MNHEY, CDR2 SMNVEV (reference sequence). The CDR3 DNA is TGTGCCAGCAAGGACTATAATTCACCCCTCCACTTT. Protein product: CASKDYNSPLHF.

This chain links TRBV6-5 with TRBJ1-2; 9 bases are shared with TRBD1. V shed 6 bases and J 7 bases; nucleotides not matched to a gene: 6. The CDR3 covers 13 residues. Germline V gives CDR1 MNHEY, CDR2 SVGAGI. Here the CDR3 reads CASSVGDRVGYTF. The CDR3 DNA reads TGTGCCAGCAGCGTTGGGGACAGGGTTGGCTACACCTTC.

The rearrangement joins TRBV4-1 to TRBJ2-3; 11 nucleotides match TRBD2. CDR1 MGHRA and CDR2 YSYEKL come from the germline V gene. The CDR3 is made up of 18 amino acids. J gave up 7 bases and V 1 base, and 13 bases lay outside the gene matches. This chain's CDR3 is CASSQATTSGVFIYTQYF. The CDR3 region has the DNA TGCGCCAGCAGCCAAGCGACGACTAGCGGGGTCTTTATATATACGCAGTATTTT.

The chain is built from TRBV7-9 and TRBJ1-2; no reliable D call. The CDR3 is made up of 17 amino acids. V was trimmed by 3 bases and J by 0 bases, leaving 17 bases between them. The V gene's germline CDR1 is SEHNR and CDR2 FQNEAQ (reference sequence). The CDR3 reads CASSLFITQIANYGYTF. The DNA for the CDR3 is TGTGCCAGCAGCTTGTTCATCACCCAGATCGCTAACTATGGCTACACCTTC.

CDR3 in DNA: TGCGCCAGCAGACGGGACACAAACTACACCTTC. Translating it yields CASRRDTNYTF. This chain joins TRBV5-1 and TRBJ1-2, with D perhaps matching TRBD1 (6 bases). V lost 5 bases, J lost 10 bases, and 12 bases lay in between. This CDR3 is 11 amino acids long. In germline, CDR1 is SGHRS, CDR2 YFSETQ.

At least ten counts were recorded for this clone. The chain has TRBV5-1 and TRBJ2-3; the D gene is possibly TRBD1 (5 bases). V was pared by 1 base and J by 4 bases, with 10 bases between. This CDR3 comprises 14 residues. Germline assignment: CDR1 SGHRS and CDR2 YFSETQ. The chain's CDR3 is CASSLQGVADTQYF. The CDR3 nucleotides read TGCGCCAGCAGCTTGCAAGGGGTAGCAGATACGCAGTATTTT.

The chain is built from TRBV5-8 and TRBJ2-1, with 9 nucleotides matching TRBD1. CDR1 is SGHTS, CDR2 YDEGEE, per germline. After removal of 2 bases from V and 9 bases from J, the junction contained 9 bases not matched to a gene. This CDR3 spans 15 amino acids. The CDR3 protein is CASSLLQGARVEQFF. The DNA of the CDR3 is TGTGCCAGCAGCTTACTACAGGGGGCTCGGGTTGAGCAGTTCTTC.

A note on this clone: This sample includes further DNA sequences coding for the same CDR3. The CDR3 sequence: CASSPGTGYNEQFF. Written as DNA, the CDR3 is TGTGCCAGCAGCCCCGGGACAGGGTACAATGAGCAGTTCTTC. This sequence joins TRBV11-3 and TRBJ2-1; the match to TRBD1 covers 9 bases. CDR3 length equals 14 residues. Germline assignment: CDR1 SGHNT and CDR2 YENEEA. J lost 4 bases, V lost 5 bases, and 3 bases had no gene match.

The genes are TRBV20-1 and TRBJ2-1; D is perhaps TRBD1 (5 bases). The CDR3 runs to 15 residues. Trimming cost V 3 bases and J 4 bases, with 16 bases left between them. Germline V lookup: CDR1 DFQATT, CDR2 SNEGSKA (reference sequence). This chain's CDR3 is CSASGSDNLYNEQFF. For the CDR3, the DNA is TGCAGTGCTAGTGGGTCGGACAACCTATACAATGAGCAGTTCTTC.

The V and J genes are TRBV6-5 and TRBJ2-4, with 11 bases fitting TRBD1. Per the germline V gene, CDR1 is MNHEY and CDR2 is SVGAGI. Trimming cost V 6 bases and J 10 bases; bases outside gene matches: 5. This CDR3 is 13 amino acids long. The DNA for the CDR3 is TGTGCCAGCAGGGTGGGACAGGGGGGAATTCAGTACTTC. This translates into CASRVGQGGIQYF.

The rearrangement links TRBV7-6 to TRBJ1-3; 7 nucleotides line up with TRBD1. Germline assignment: CDR1 SGHVS and CDR2 FNYEAQ. V was clipped by 5 bases and J by 1 base; unmatched bases: 5. The CDR3 consists of 15 residues. CDR3 loop: CASSQRQGSGNTIYF. CDR3 bases: TGTGCCAGCAGCCAACGACAGGGTTCTGGAAACACCATATATTTT. Complete variable domain (other parts from reference TRBV7-6 and TRBJ1-3): GAGVSQSPRYKVTKRGQDVALRCDPISGHVSLYWYRQALGQGPEFLTYFNYEAQQDKSGLPNDRFSAERPEGSISTLTIQRTEQRDSAMYRCASSQRQGSGNTIYFGEGSWLTVV.

The J gene is TRBJ1-1, the V gene TRBV9; D remains ambiguous. The CDR3 consists of 14 residues. V lost 3 bases and J 8 bases, leaving 17 bases between the germline ends. Germline CDR1 SGDLS, CDR2 YYNGEE. CDR3 protein: CASSGVTGLGEAFF. For the CDR3, the DNA is TGTGCCAGCAGCGGGGTCACGGGGTTAGGGGAAGCTTTCTTT.

This clone has only a few counts. DNA of the CDR3: TGTGCCAGCAGCCAAGCCGGAGATGATTCACCCCTCCACTTT. Translation gives CASSQAGDDSPLHF. The rearrangement joins TRBV4-2 to TRBJ1-6; D is ambiguous. CDR3 length: 14 residues. Trimming stripped 1 base from V and 8 bases from J, with 9 bases between. Germline CDR1 reads LGHNA; CDR2 reads YNFKEQ.

The chain has TRBV2 and TRBJ2-3, with D hard to call. From germline, CDR1 is SNHLY and CDR2 FYNNEI. V shed 3 bases and J shed 6 bases, with 13 bases lying between them. This CDR3 region has 14 residues. In DNA form, the CDR3 reads TGTGCCAGCAGTGATCGGGTCGGTTCGGATACGCAGTATTTT. As protein: CASSDRVGSDTQYF.

V is TRBV27 and J is TRBJ1-2, with TRBD1 matching over 8 bases. CDR3 length equals 13 residues. The V and J ends lost 6 bases and 4 bases, in that order; junction bases with no gene match: 4. The germline V gene encodes CDR1 MNHEY and CDR2 SMNVEV (reference sequence). The CDR3 spells CASRFTGGYGYTF. The CDR3 DNA is TGTGCCAGCAGATTTACAGGGGGCTATGGCTACACCTTC.

The table lists this clone with a few counts. The chain links TRBV14 to TRBJ1-6; no reliable D call. The CDR3 is 18 amino acids. V shed 0 bases and J shed 0 bases, with 12 bases lying between them. Germline CDR1 reads SGHDN; CDR2 reads FVKESK. As DNA, the CDR3 is TGTGCCAGCAGCCAAGATCCCCGGAGAGCCTCCTATAATTCACCCCTCCACTTT. Its translation is CASSQDPRRASYNSPLHF.

This sequence joins TRBV4-2 and TRBJ1-1; 8 positions agree with TRBD1. The CDR3 has 16 residues. V lost 1 base to trimming and J lost 3 bases; unmatched junction nucleotides: 7. Germline loops: CDR1 LGHNA, CDR2 YNFKEQ. The CDR3 DNA sequence: TGTGCCAGCAGCCAAGTCGGGGAGGACAGGGACACTGAAGCTTTCTTT. Translation gives CASSQVGEDRDTEAFF.